These 21 T cell receptor beta chains came from one sample sequenced in a study of blood T cell repertoires in COVID-19 (dated by TCRdb to 2018 to 2020). Preparation of the library involved the immunoSEQ multiplex PCR assay. Not all clones reach the TCRdb copy of this immuneACCESS table, which keeps in-frame sequences only. Checked studies attribute under half of the gap to unresolved V genes and leave the rest unexplained. Recorded for this sample are 55,000 to 65,000 clones; around 88% of them occurred a single time. Of the sample, more than 4.5% falls within the top ten clones. The sequenced sample was peripheral blood. Source of these receptors: a man aged 55 to 70 with acute or convalescent COVID-19.

This clone occurred once. The gene calls are TRBV3-1 (or the pseudogene TRBV3-2) and TRBJ1-1; 7 bases are a match to TRBD1. Germline V gene data show CDR1 as LGHDT and CDR2 as YNNKEL (reference sequence). The ends lost 1 base at V and 11 bases at J; junction bases unmatched: 7. The CDR3 length is 13 residues. The CDR3 spells CASSQGQGVRAFF. The CDR3 DNA follows: TGTGCCAGCAGCCAAGGCCAGGGGGTTCGCGCTTTCTTT.

The J gene is TRBJ1-1, the V gene TRBV6-6, with D perhaps TRBD1 (5 bases). The CDR3 has 14 amino acids. The germline V and J ends were trimmed by 5 bases and 5 bases, with 15 bases remaining between them. The V gene's germline CDR1 is MNHNY and CDR2 SVGAGI (reference sequence). The CDR3 here is CASSHTGSLTEAFF. Written as DNA, the CDR3 is TGTGCCAGCAGTCATACAGGTTCCTTAACTGAAGCTTTCTTT.

The V call is TRBV29-1, the J call TRBJ2-5; 7 positions agree with TRBD2. CDR3 size: 14 residues. CDR1 SQVTM and CDR2 ANQGSEA come from the germline V gene. Trimming removed 1 base from V and 2 bases from J; junction bases left unmatched: 4. This CDR3 reads CSVEGPGLQETQYF. The CDR3 DNA follows: TGCAGCGTTGAAGGCCCGGGACTACAAGAGACCCAGTACTTC.

V and J are TRBV27 and TRBJ2-1; D may be TRBD1 (6 bases). The V gene's germline CDR1 is MNHEY and CDR2 SMNVEV (reference sequence). Trimming took 6 bases from V and 9 from J, leaving 15 bases between them. CDR3 length: 13 residues. CDR3 loop: CASSPGQLIEQFF. For the CDR3, the DNA is TGTGCCAGCAGCCCCGGACAGTTGATTGAGCAGTTCTTC.

The rearrangement uses TRBV5-4 and TRBJ2-2, with 9 bases lining up with TRBD2. The CDR3 runs 15 residues. The V segment lost 4 bases and the J segment 4 bases; nucleotides outside the gene matches: 5. Germline loops: CDR1 SGHNT, CDR2 YYREEE (reference sequence). CDR3 sequence (DNA): TGTGCCAGCAGCGTGGTTAGCGGGAGCACCGGGGAGCTGTTTTTT. This sequence encodes CASSVVSGSTGELFF.

The genes are TRBV24-1 and TRBJ2-1; no reliable D call. V was clipped by 5 bases and J by 14 bases, with 15 bases between them. The germline gives CDR1 KGHDR, CDR2 SFDVKD. The CDR3 has 12 amino acids. The CDR3 coding sequence is TGTGCCACCAGTGCCGACTCCCCAGAGAAGTTCTTC. Translation gives CATSADSPEKFF.

This chain links TRBV5-1 with TRBJ2-6, with 7 bases lining up with TRBD2. The germline CDR1 and CDR2 sequences are SGHRS and YFSETQ. The CDR3 is 20 amino acids. The V and J ends lost 0 bases and 0 bases, in that order; junction bases with no gene match: 12. This chain's CDR3 is CASSLAYDSGTISGANVLTF. The CDR3 DNA is TGCGCCAGCAGCTTGGCTTACGACAGCGGGACGATCTCTGGGGCCAACGTCCTGACTTTC. The full variable domain, completed using reference TRBV5-1 and TRBJ2-6, is KAGVTQTPRYLIKTRGQQVTLSCSPISGHRSVSWYQQTPGQGLQFLFEYFSETQRNKGNFPGRFSGRQFSNSRSEMNVSTLELGDSALYLCASSLAYDSGTISGANVLTFGAGSRLTVL.

V gene TRBV27 combines with J gene TRBJ2-1; D gene unclear. V dropped 6 bases and J dropped 0 bases, with 6 bases sitting between them. The CDR3 is made up of 13 amino acids. Germline lookup yields CDR1 MNHEY and CDR2 SMNVEV (reference sequence). CDR3 in amino acids: CASRVSSYNEQFF. The DNA for the CDR3 is TGTGCCAGCAGAGTGAGCTCCTACAATGAGCAGTTCTTC.

The J gene is TRBJ2-1, the V gene TRBV7-9, with D possibly matching TRBD2 (6 bases). From germline, CDR1 is SEHNR and CDR2 FQNEAQ (reference sequence). V lost 5 bases and J lost 2, with 16 bases in between. The CDR3 has 16 residues. The CDR3 reads CASSPAGLAPYNEQFF. CDR3 coding DNA: TGTGCCAGCAGCCCGGCGGGGCTAGCTCCCTACAATGAGCAGTTCTTC.

The chain links TRBV5-5 to TRBJ2-7; 9 positions match TRBD2. Germline V gives CDR1 SGHKS, CDR2 YYEKEE (reference sequence). The CDR3 contains 15 residues. V was pared by 1 base and J by 2 bases, with 4 bases of the junction left unmatched. In nucleotides, the CDR3 is TGTGCCAGCAGCTTGCGGCTAGCGGGGACCTACGAGCAGTACTTC. Translated, it gives CASSLRLAGTYEQYF.

This chain uses TRBV7-9 with TRBJ1-2; D may be TRBD1 (5 bases). The germline V gene encodes CDR1 SEHNR and CDR2 FQNEAQ (reference sequence). The CDR3 has 16 residues. V was trimmed by 3 bases and J by 2 bases, leaving 16 bases between them. The CDR3 spells CASSLDPRVVNYGYTF. The CDR3 nucleotides read TGTGCCAGCAGCTTGGACCCCAGGGTAGTCAACTATGGCTACACCTTC.

This sequence joins TRBV28 and TRBJ2-2; no clear D. From germline, CDR1 is MDHEN and CDR2 SYDVKM. There are 14 residues in the CDR3. Trimming cost V 5 bases and J 4 bases, with 11 bases left between them. CDR3 sequence: CASSPFTSTGELFF. In DNA form, the CDR3 reads TGTGCCAGCAGTCCTTTCACAAGCACCGGGGAGCTGTTTTTT.

The J gene is TRBJ2-5, the V gene TRBV25-1; TRBD2 matches at 7 bases. CDR1 is MGHDK, CDR2 SYGVNS, per germline. The CDR3 covers 14 residues. V trimming: 5 bases; J trimming: 1 base; junction bases outside the gene matches: 4. The CDR3 DNA reads as TGTGCCAGCAGTCCGGGAGGCCGCCAAGAGACCCAGTACTTC. It codes for CASSPGGRQETQYF.

The rearrangement joins TRBV5-1 to TRBJ2-1; the match to TRBD1 covers 10 bases. There are 16 residues in the CDR3. Germline V gives CDR1 SGHRS, CDR2 YFSETQ. J lost 6 bases, V lost 4 bases, and 10 bases had no gene match. The CDR3 nucleotides read TGCGCCAGCAGCCTTCTGACGGGACAGGGGAGCAATGAGCAGTTCTTC. Amino acid sequence: CASSLLTGQGSNEQFF. The whole variable domain, remainder taken from reference TRBV5-1 and TRBJ2-1, is KAGVTQTPRYLIKTRGQQVTLSCSPISGHRSVSWYQQTPGQGLQFLFEYFSETQRNKGNFPGRFSGRQFSNSRSEMNVSTLELGDSALYLCASSLLTGQGSNEQFFGPGTRLTVL.

The rearrangement joins TRBV15 to TRBJ1-2; 9 nucleotides match TRBD1. This CDR3 is 13 amino acids long. Germline loops: CDR1 LNHNV, CDR2 YYDKDF (reference sequence). The trim removed 3 bases at V and 13 bases at J, leaving 9 bases unmatched. As DNA, the CDR3 is TGTGCCACCAGCAGTAGACAGGGGGAGTTTTGCACCTTC. Protein: CATSSRQGEFCTF.

The chain recombines TRBV5-1 with TRBJ2-3; TRBD2 aligns across 10 bases. The CDR3 loop spans 16 amino acids. J was trimmed by 6 bases and V by 4 bases; bases with no gene match: 11. The germline V gene encodes CDR1 SGHRS and CDR2 YFSETQ. The CDR3 spells CASSPPLAGEGDTQYF. The CDR3 DNA follows: TGCGCCAGCAGCCCCCCGCTAGCGGGAGAGGGGGATACGCAGTATTTT.

This chain's CDR3 is CACQTDRGDGYTF. The CDR3 DNA reads TGTGCCTGCCAAACGGACAGGGGAGACGGCTACACCTTC. The rearrangement uses TRBV30 and TRBJ1-2; TRBD1 agrees at 9 bases. This CDR3 contains 13 residues. J was trimmed by 8 bases and V by 6 bases; bases with no gene match: 10. From germline, CDR1 is GTSNPN and CDR2 SVGIG (reference sequence).

J is TRBJ1-5 and V is TRBV19, with 8 positions matching TRBD1. Germline-derived CDR1 and CDR2 are LNHDA and SQIVND (reference sequence). The CDR3 is made up of 16 amino acids. The junction had 9 bases not matched to a gene; V was cut back by 8 bases and J by 0 bases. In DNA form, the CDR3 reads TGTGCCAGTCACCCAACAGGGGGTTATAGCAATCAGCCCCAGCATTTT. Its protein product is CASHPTGGYSNQPQHF.

In its sample, this clone was seen once. The chain combines TRBV3-1 (or the pseudogene TRBV3-2) with TRBJ2-5, with a tentative D call TRBD2 (6 bases). This CDR3 is 15 amino acids long. With 1 base removed from V and 2 bases from J, the gap between germline ends came to 11 bases. Germline V gives CDR1 LGHDT, CDR2 YNNKEL (reference sequence). The CDR3 bases are TGTGCCAGCAGCCAAGCGGGGACTCTTCAAGAGACCCAGTACTTC. It codes for CASSQAGTLQETQYF.

This clone was counted only a few times. J is TRBJ1-2 and V is TRBV4-1, with 7 positions matching TRBD1. The germline V gene encodes CDR1 MGHRA and CDR2 YSYEKL. CDR3 length equals 17 residues. Losses at the gene ends were 0 bases for V and 3 bases for J; bases not matched to a gene: 10. CDR3 sequence reads: CASSQDYLRGRDYGYTF. The CDR3 bases are TGCGCCAGCAGCCAAGATTATCTAAGGGGGCGCGACTATGGCTACACCTTC.

V is TRBV6-5 and J is TRBJ2-7; 7 bases align to TRBD1. CDR1 MNHEY and CDR2 SVGAGI come from the germline V gene. CDR3 length equals 15 residues. The J segment lost 0 bases and the V segment lost 5 bases, leaving 7 bases of the junction unmatched. CDR3 protein: CASSPPGQSSYEQYF. Written as DNA, the CDR3 is TGTGCCAGCAGTCCCCCGGGACAGAGCTCCTACGAGCAGTACTTC.